The 3 T cell receptor beta chains reported below all come from one sample, sequenced in a study of T cells expressing NK-cell markers. For each CDR3 protein, TCRdb gives one entry from its re-call of the 5' RACE reads, without DNA. The data include 350,000 to 400,000 distinct CDR3 sequences; the top ten clones carry roughly a tenth. Specimen: blood T cells: a sorted CD56 or NKG2C T cell subset, CD4+ or CD8+ T cells, or bulk PBMC T cells (not recorded which). These receptors came from a woman aged 45-65 years in good health.

CDR3 residues: CSATTGLTYEQYF. V gene TRBV20-1 combines with J gene TRBJ2-7; with no DNA, the TCRdb D assignment of TRBD1 cannot be verified. CDR1 and CDR2 (germline): DFQATT, SNEGSKA (reference sequence). The CDR3 spans 13 residues.

The chain recombines TRBV12-3 or TRBV12-4 with TRBJ1-1; TCRdb picks TRBD1, but there is no DNA to check that call. This CDR3 contains 15 residues. The CDR3 reads CASSPRARGNTEAFF.

The chain combines TRBV29-1 with TRBJ2-5; TCRdb designates TRBD1, a call that cannot be tested without DNA. The CDR3 runs 13 residues. Germline V CDR1 and CDR2: SQVTM, ANQGSEA. This chain's CDR3 is CSGRDSPPETQYF.